Judged by frequency, the clone carrying this T cell receptor beta chain is medium-sized (0.01 to 0.1%). The antigen is not known. The data were obtained in a study of T cell clusters in autoimmune cytopenias. Turning to the study itself: A median of about 54,000 TRB reads per sample yielded a median approximately 2,400 distinct clonotypes.

Multiplex touch-down PCR amplified TRB using TRB-A and TRB-B pools in one tube. TCRdb re-called the multiplex PCR reads and gives one entry per CDR3 protein, without DNA. The sample has over 3,000 distinct CDR3 sequences; the top ten hold around a quarter. Each sample's input was 250 ng genomic DNA, 38,000 or so genome equivalents. Study-level results: Compared with active autoimmune hepatitis patients, healthy donors showed approximately 2.7-fold more exclusive TRB clusters.

The CDR3 contains 12 residues. The germline CDR1 and CDR2 sequences are MNHEY and SMNVEV (reference sequence). This clonotype was sampled from a human donor with an autoimmune cytopenia or autoimmune hepatitis (not recorded which). The specimen sequenced was peripheral blood. V gene TRBV27 combines with J gene TRBJ2-3. CDR3 in amino acids: CASSPRPDTQYF.